This T cell receptor (beta chain) was observed in a study of T cells after yellow fever vaccination. This clonotype was observed many times. TCRdb analysed the 5' RACE reads with MiXCR anew, one entry per CDR3 protein. The sample has approximately 27,000 distinct CDR3 sequences, approximately 5% seen once. The germline CDR1 and CDR2 sequences are SGHTA and FQGNSA. V gave up 7 bases and J gave up 2 bases, with 13 bases separating them. CDR3 size: 14 residues. The receptor comes from a man younger than 40 who received the YFV17D yellow fever vaccine. This chain connects TRBV7-2 to TRBJ2-3; the D is unclear. Sequenced material: PBMCs, either bulk or a sorted T-cell subset (CD4+, CD8+, memory, or dextramer-sorted; not recorded which), taken 15 days after the yellow fever booster vaccination. CDR3 sequence: CASKTNWATDTQYF. CDR3 nucleotide sequence: TGTGCCAGCAAAACTAACTGGGCCACAGATACGCAGTATTTT.